The 14 T cell receptor beta chains in this list originate from one sample, sequenced in a study of blood T cell repertoires in COVID-19. The protocol was immunoSEQ multiplex PCR, while the TCRdb copy is restricted to in-frame clones and leaves out a portion. The sample holds around 88,000 clones; over 70% are singletons and the top ten take about 10%. Sample: peripheral blood. The source of these receptors is a woman older than 75 with acute or convalescent COVID-19.

This chain joins TRBV14 and TRBJ1-2, with a possible D match to TRBD1 (5 bases). The CDR3 contains 13 residues. Trimming took off 4 bases at V and 6 bases at J, with 12 bases between the two ends. Per the germline V gene, CDR1 is SGHDN and CDR2 is FVKESK. The CDR3 is CASSRIWGDGYTF. The CDR3 DNA sequence: TGTGCCAGCAGCCGGATCTGGGGGGATGGCTACACCTTC.

The chain links TRBV7-2 to TRBJ1-5; D is unresolved. Per the germline V gene, CDR1 is SGHTA and CDR2 is FQGNSA. The CDR3 length is 16 residues. Deletions cut 1 base from V and 0 bases from J, with 10 bases between. CDR3 in amino acids: CASSLDAGGSNQPQHF. CDR3 coding DNA: TGTGCCAGCAGCTTAGACGCTGGAGGTAGCAATCAGCCCCAGCATTTT. Together with reference TRBV7-2 and TRBJ1-5, the CDR3 gives the full variable domain: GAGVSQSPSNKVTEKGKDVELRCDPISGHTALYWYRQSLGQGLEFLIYFQGNSAPDKSGLPSDRFSAERTGGSVSTLTIQRTQQEDSAVYLCASSLDAGGSNQPQHFGDGTRLSIL.

The rearrangement joins TRBV5-1 to TRBJ2-1; TRBD1 matches at 8 bases. Trimming took 3 bases from V and 7 from J; bases not matched to a gene: 3. Per the germline V gene, CDR1 is SGHRS and CDR2 is YFSETQ. This CDR3 has 13 amino acids. In nucleotides, the CDR3 is TGCGCCAGCAGCTCGACAGGGGAGAATGAGCAGTTCTTC. This sequence encodes CASSSTGENEQFF.

The chain couples TRBV7-8 to TRBJ1-1; no clear D. The CDR3 loop spans 13 amino acids. The germline V and J ends were trimmed by 1 base and 5 bases, with 8 bases remaining between them. Germline V lookup: CDR1 SGHVS, CDR2 FQNEAQ. The CDR3 sequence is CASSLDSFTEAFF. CDR3 sequence (DNA): TGTGCCAGCAGCTTAGACAGTTTTACTGAAGCTTTCTTT.

This chain connects TRBV7-6 to TRBJ2-2, with D tentatively TRBD1 (6 bases). Germline V gene data show CDR1 as SGHVS and CDR2 as FNYEAQ. CDR3 length equals 15 residues. Trimming left V 0 bases short and J 6 bases short, with 11 bases between. CDR3 residues: CASSLADSRAGELFF. The CDR3 coding sequence is TGTGCCAGCAGCTTAGCGGACAGCCGGGCCGGGGAGCTGTTTTTT.

This clone was seen a few times. This sequence joins TRBV11-2 and TRBJ2-7; D uncertain. V dropped 0 bases and J dropped 7 bases, with 4 bases sitting between them. Germline lookup yields CDR1 SGHAT and CDR2 FQNNGV. The CDR3 totals 11 residues. CDR3 sequence (DNA): TGTGCCAGCAGCTTAGATTCAGAGCAGTACGTC. Amino acid sequence: CASSLDSEQYV.

The chain is built from TRBV5-1 and TRBJ2-3; D unclear. V gave up 3 bases and J gave up 7 bases, with 6 bases separating them. This CDR3 contains 11 residues. CDR1 SGHRS and CDR2 YFSETQ come from the germline V gene. The CDR3 reads CASSSEYTQYF. DNA of the CDR3: TGCGCCAGCAGCTCTGAGTATACGCAGTATTTT.

This rearrangement joins TRBV2 to TRBJ2-7; D possibly corresponds to TRBD2 (6 bases). V was trimmed by 0 bases and J by 4 bases, leaving 16 bases between them. The germline V gene encodes CDR1 SNHLY and CDR2 FYNNEI. CDR3 length: 16 residues. The CDR3 DNA follows: TGTGCCAGCAGTGAAGCTGGCGGGGCAGGGCGGTACGAGCAGTACGTC. Its protein is CASSEAGGAGRYEQYV.

The gene calls are TRBV7-2 and TRBJ1-2, with 7 positions matching TRBD1. The CDR3 runs to 13 residues. J lost 9 bases, V lost 5 bases, and 9 bases had no gene match. Germline CDR1 and CDR2: SGHTA and FQGNSA. The CDR3 DNA follows: TGTGCCAGCAGCCCATCAGGGGGGATACGCTACACCTTC. It specifies CASSPSGGIRYTF.

This CDR3 is CASSYQAGGSGELFF. For the CDR3, the DNA is TGTGCCAGCAGTTACCAAGCGGGGGGCAGCGGGGAGCTGTTTTTT. The V and J genes are TRBV6-2 or TRBV6-3 and TRBJ2-2, with TRBD2 matching 9 bases. The CDR3 consists of 15 residues. With 2 bases clipped from V and 7 bases from J, the junction kept 5 bases outside the gene matches. Per the germline V gene, CDR1 is MNHEY and CDR2 is SVGEGT.

V usage is TRBV1 and J usage is TRBJ2-4; the D segment call TRBD2 is taken from the table without a DNA check. TRBV1 is deemed a pseudogene. The CDR3 totals 19 residues. The CDR3, as DNA: TGCACCACCTCGCGAGAAGCGGCTAGCGGGGGGAATGCCAAAAACATTCAGTACTTC. Its translation: CTTSREAASGGNAKNIQYF.

V gene TRBV4-1 combines with J gene TRBJ1-6, with a possible D match to TRBD1 (6 bases). V lost 7 bases and J 9 bases, leaving 13 bases between the germline ends. Looked up from germline, CDR1 is MGHRA and CDR2 is YSYEKL. The CDR3 extends over 13 amino acids. The CDR3 is CASNHRVGSPLHF. The CDR3 region has the DNA TGCGCCAGCAACCACAGGGTGGGTTCACCCCTCCACTTT.

The chain carries TRBV10-3 and TRBJ1-2; D call uncertain. The CDR3 sequence is 14 residues long. V gave up 3 bases and J gave up 2 bases, with 10 bases separating them. Germline V gene data show CDR1 as ENHRY and CDR2 as SYGVKD. The CDR3 sequence is CAISERTGNYGYTF. The CDR3 coding sequence is TGTGCCATCAGTGAACGGACGGGGAACTATGGCTACACCTTC.

The rearrangement uses TRBV4-3 and TRBJ1-5; D is undetermined. Trimming left V 0 bases short and J 1 base short, with 7 bases between. The CDR3 runs to 15 residues. Germline values: CDR1 LGHNA, CDR2 YSLEER. The CDR3 sequence is CASSQDHRSNQPQHF. The DNA for the CDR3 is TGCGCCAGCAGCCAAGATCACCGGAGCAATCAGCCCCAGCATTTT.